The clone carrying this T cell receptor (beta chain) was seen ten or more times. These data belong to a study of CD8+CD57+ T cells in acquired aplastic anemia. Genomic DNA was employed as the template in profiling TCR beta VDJ and CDR3. TCRdb re-called the reads with MiXCR, one entry per CDR3 protein. The sample has fewer than 200,000 distinct CDR3 sequences, about half seen once; the top ten hold about 1.8%. The CDR3 length is 14 residues. Germline loops: CDR1 SGHRS, CDR2 YFSETQ. J gave up 5 bases and V 4 bases, and 8 bases lay outside the gene matches. The authors sequenced patients whose flow cytometry had shown CD8+CD57+ cell expansion.

Input material: sorted CD4+, CD8+, or CD8+CD57+ T cells (not recorded which) from PBMCs. This receptor was identified in a human donor with aplastic anemia. This sequence joins TRBV5-1 and TRBJ2-5, with TRBD1 matching over 7 bases. The CDR3 DNA sequence: TGCGCCAGCAGCAGAGTGGGGACAGAGGAGACCCAGTACTTC. The encoded protein is CASSRVGTEETQYF.